A single sample is the source of the 13 T cell receptor beta chains below, sequenced in a study of Graves' ophthalmopathy and Graves' hyperthyroidism. As the template, RNA transcripts were used to amplify TCR beta CDR3 regions. Second-round multiplex PCR followed a first-round RT-PCR using HTBI primers. Via MiXCR, TCRdb re-called the multiplex PCR reads, giving one row per CDR3 protein. Among roughly 500,000 distinct CDR3 sequences listed, about 15% were seen once. Sequenced material: blood. Every receptor here comes from a woman aged 25 to 45 with Graves' ophthalmopathy.

The chain combines TRBV11-2 with TRBJ1-1; TRBD1 is a possible D gene (5 bases). Germline CDR1 SGHAT, CDR2 FQNNGV. Trimming took 2 bases from V and 6 from J, leaving 10 bases between them. There are 13 residues in the CDR3. Here the CDR3 reads CASSLSREAEAFF. Written as DNA, the CDR3 is TGTGCCAGCAGCTTATCCAGGGAGGCTGAAGCTTTCTTT.

This clonotype has ten or more counts. This rearrangement joins TRBV6-1 to TRBJ2-7, with TRBD2 identical over 7 bases. J lost 0 bases, V lost 5 bases, and 7 bases had no gene match. The CDR3 runs 15 residues. CDR1 is MNHNS, CDR2 SASEGT, per germline. The CDR3 DNA is TGTGCCAGCAGTCTGACGGGGGGTAGCTCCTACGAGCAGTACTTC. Translated, it gives CASSLTGGSSYEQYF.

The chain employs TRBV30 and TRBJ2-5; 7 nucleotides align to TRBD2. J was trimmed by 0 bases and V by 6 bases; bases with no gene match: 10. The CDR3 extends over 15 amino acids. The germline V gene has CDR1 GTSNPN and CDR2 SVGIG (reference sequence). The CDR3 loop is CACYTPGRNQETQYF. DNA for the CDR3: TGTGCCTGTTATACACCCGGGAGGAACCAAGAGACCCAGTACTTC.

Ten or more counts support this clonotype. The genes are TRBV28 and TRBJ1-1, with D possibly being TRBD1 (5 bases). This CDR3 contains 14 residues. Between the trimmed V and J ends, which lost 4 bases and 1 base, there was a span of 10 bases. In germline, CDR1 is MDHEN, CDR2 SYDVKM. The CDR3 spells CASSSPGANTEAFF. The CDR3 DNA reads as TGTGCCAGCAGTTCCCCTGGGGCGAACACTGAAGCTTTCTTT.

The table lists this clonotype with many counts. This chain uses TRBV28 with TRBJ1-2; maybe TRBD1 (5 bases). Trimming removed 5 bases at V and 4 bases at J, with 17 bases between. This CDR3 has 15 amino acids. Germline V CDR1 and CDR2: MDHEN, SYDVKM. The CDR3 bases are TGTGCCAGCAGTAAGGAAATGGGACGGGTCTATGGCTACACCTTC. Its translation: CASSKEMGRVYGYTF.

Only a few counts were recorded for this clonotype. The V gene is TRBV30, the J gene TRBJ2-7; weak D call: TRBD1 (6 bases). This CDR3 has 14 residues. Trimming removed 6 bases at V and 3 bases at J, with 18 bases between. Germline V gene data show CDR1 as GTSNPN and CDR2 as SVGIG (reference sequence). The CDR3 here is CACISRDKSYEQYF. In DNA form, the CDR3 reads TGTGCCTGCATAAGCCGGGACAAGAGCTACGAGCAGTACTTC.

This clonotype came up many times. V usage is TRBV6-5 and J usage is TRBJ2-7; no definite D call. From germline, CDR1 is MNHEY and CDR2 SVGAGI. The V gene lost 2 bases and the J gene lost 12 bases, with 11 bases spanning the gap. This CDR3 comprises 11 residues. The CDR3 sequence: CASSYGGPLYF. The CDR3 DNA follows: TGTGCCAGCAGTTACGGTGGTCCCCTGTACTTC.

This clonotype has only a few counts. V is TRBV14 and J is TRBJ1-3; D remains unclear. Germline values: CDR1 SGHDN, CDR2 FVKESK. The CDR3 is 14 residues long. Trimming took 3 bases from V and 8 from J, leaving 14 bases between them. The CDR3 nucleotides read TGTGCCAGCAGCCACCGCGGGTCCGGAGACACCATATATTTT. This gives the protein CASSHRGSGDTIYF.

The genes are TRBV27 and TRBJ2-2; tentatively, D is TRBD1 or TRBD2 (5 bases each). Trimming removed 7 bases at V and 7 bases at J, with 16 bases between. The CDR3 sequence is 14 residues long. Per germline, CDR1 MNHEY and CDR2 SMNVEV (reference sequence). The CDR3, as DNA: TGTGCCAGCAAACGCGAATGGGGGATCGGGGAGCTGTTTTTT. This translates into CASKREWGIGELFF.

This clonotype was observed many times. The chain is built from TRBV29-1 and TRBJ1-1; D might be TRBD1 (6 bases). The germline CDR1 and CDR2 sequences are SQVTM and ANQGSEA. This CDR3 has 11 residues. Trimming cost V 7 bases and J 4 bases, with 10 bases left between them. CDR3 in DNA: TGCAGCGGGGGGGGGGCCACTGAAGCTTTCTTT. It codes for CSGGGATEAFF.

Many counts were recorded for this clonotype. The chain employs TRBV6-2 or TRBV6-3 and TRBJ1-1; D is ambiguous. This CDR3 comprises 11 residues. V was trimmed by 10 bases and J by 6 bases, leaving 12 bases between them. Germline values: CDR1 MNHEY, CDR2 SVGEGT. The CDR3 region is CAISGVAEAFF. The CDR3, as DNA: TGTGCCATCTCAGGCGTAGCTGAAGCTTTCTTT.

This clonotype has a handful of counts. The chain couples TRBV30 to TRBJ2-7, with D maybe TRBD1 (6 bases). The germline V and J ends were trimmed by 5 bases and 3 bases, with 11 bases remaining between them. CDR1 is GTSNPN and CDR2 is SVGIG in the germline V gene (reference sequence). The CDR3 spans 12 residues. The CDR3 bases are TGTGCCTGGGGACAGTTCTTCTACGAGCAGTACTTC. Its translation: CAWGQFFYEQYF.

The chain uses TRBV5-6 and TRBJ1-3; tentative D call: TRBD1 (6 bases). Looked up from germline, CDR1 is SGHDT and CDR2 is YYEEEE. V lost 6 bases and J lost 1, with 23 bases in between. The CDR3 extends over 18 amino acids. In DNA form, the CDR3 reads TGTGCCAGCACTAGGGGTTTGACAGGTGGTCTGTCTGGAAACACCATATATTTT. Its translation: CASTRGLTGGLSGNTIYF.